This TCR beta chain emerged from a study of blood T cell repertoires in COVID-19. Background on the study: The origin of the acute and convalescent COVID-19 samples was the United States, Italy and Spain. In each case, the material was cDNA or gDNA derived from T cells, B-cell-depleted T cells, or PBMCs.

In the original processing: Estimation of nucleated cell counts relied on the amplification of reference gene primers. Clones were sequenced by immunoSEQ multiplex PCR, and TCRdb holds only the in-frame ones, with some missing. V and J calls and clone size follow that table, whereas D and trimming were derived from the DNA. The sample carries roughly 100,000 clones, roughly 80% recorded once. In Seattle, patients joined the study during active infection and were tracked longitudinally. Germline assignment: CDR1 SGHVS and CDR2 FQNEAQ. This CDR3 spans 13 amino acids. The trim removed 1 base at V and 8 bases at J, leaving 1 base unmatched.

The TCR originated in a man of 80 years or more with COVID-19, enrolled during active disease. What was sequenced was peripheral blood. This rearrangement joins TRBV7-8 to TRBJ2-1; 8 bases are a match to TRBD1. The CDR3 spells CASSLGQGHEQFF. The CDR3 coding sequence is TGTGCCAGCAGCTTAGGACAGGGGCATGAGCAGTTCTTC. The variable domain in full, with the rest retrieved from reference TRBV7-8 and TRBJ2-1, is GAGVSQSPRYKVAKRGQDVALRCDPISGHVSLFWYQQALGQGPEFLTYFQNEAQLDKSGLPSDRFFAERPEGSVSTLKIQRTQQEDSAVYLCASSLGQGHEQFFGPGTRLTVL.